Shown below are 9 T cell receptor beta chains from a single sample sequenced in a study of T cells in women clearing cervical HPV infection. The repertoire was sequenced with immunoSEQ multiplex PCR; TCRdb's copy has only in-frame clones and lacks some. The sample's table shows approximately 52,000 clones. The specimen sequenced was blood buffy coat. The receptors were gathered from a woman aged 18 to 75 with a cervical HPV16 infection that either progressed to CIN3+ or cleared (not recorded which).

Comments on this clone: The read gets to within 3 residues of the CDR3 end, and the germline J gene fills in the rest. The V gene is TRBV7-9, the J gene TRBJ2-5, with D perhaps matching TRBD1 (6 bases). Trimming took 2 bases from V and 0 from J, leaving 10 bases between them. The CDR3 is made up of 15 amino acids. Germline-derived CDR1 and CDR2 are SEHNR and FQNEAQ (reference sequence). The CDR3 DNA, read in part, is TGTGCCAGCAGCTTAACCACAGGGTACCAAGAGACC. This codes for CASSLTTGYQET. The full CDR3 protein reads CASSLTTGYQETQYF.

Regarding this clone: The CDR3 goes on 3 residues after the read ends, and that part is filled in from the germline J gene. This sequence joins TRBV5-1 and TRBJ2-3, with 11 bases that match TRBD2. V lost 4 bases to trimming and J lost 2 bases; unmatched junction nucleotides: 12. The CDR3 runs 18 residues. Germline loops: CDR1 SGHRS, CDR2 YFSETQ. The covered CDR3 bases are TGCGCCAGCAGCCCAGGACTAGCGGGCCTAAACCCCACAGATACG. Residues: CASSPGLAGLNPTDT. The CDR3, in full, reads CASSPGLAGLNPTDTQYF.

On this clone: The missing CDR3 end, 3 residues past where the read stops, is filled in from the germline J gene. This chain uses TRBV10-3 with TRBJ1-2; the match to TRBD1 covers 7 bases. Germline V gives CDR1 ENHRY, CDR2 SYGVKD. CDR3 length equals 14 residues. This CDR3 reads CAISGPDRARGYTF. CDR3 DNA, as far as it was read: TGTGCCATCAGCGGACCTGACAGGGCTCGCGGC.

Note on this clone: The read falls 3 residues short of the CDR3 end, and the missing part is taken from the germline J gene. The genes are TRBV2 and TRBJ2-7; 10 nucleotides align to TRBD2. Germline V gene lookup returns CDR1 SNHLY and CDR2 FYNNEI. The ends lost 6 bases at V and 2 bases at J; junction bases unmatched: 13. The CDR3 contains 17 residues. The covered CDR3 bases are TGTGCCAGCAGGGGTCTTTTTGGGACTAGCGAGGCCTACGAG. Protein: CASRGLFGTSEAYE. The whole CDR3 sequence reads CASRGLFGTSEAYEQYF.

The DNA read from the CDR3 is TGCGCCAGCAGCTTGGGCGGGGGCGGCGAG. Its protein is CASSLGGGGE. The full-length CDR3 reads as CASSLGGGGEQYF. This chain connects TRBV5-1 to TRBJ2-7; a possible D gene is TRBD2 (7 bases). The read stops 3 residues short of the end of the CDR3; the missing end is completed from the germline J gene. The V and J ends lost 0 bases and 6 bases respectively, with 10 bases between them. The germline V gene has CDR1 SGHRS and CDR2 YFSETQ. The length of the CDR3 is 13 residues. The full variable domain, in which reference TRBV5-1 and TRBJ2-7 provide the parts outside the CDR3, is KAGVTQTPRYLIKTRGQQVTLSCSPISGHRSVSWYQQTPGQGLQFLFEYFSETQRNKGNFPGRFSGRQFSNSRSEMNVSTLELGDSALYLCASSLGGGGEQYFGPGTRLTVT.

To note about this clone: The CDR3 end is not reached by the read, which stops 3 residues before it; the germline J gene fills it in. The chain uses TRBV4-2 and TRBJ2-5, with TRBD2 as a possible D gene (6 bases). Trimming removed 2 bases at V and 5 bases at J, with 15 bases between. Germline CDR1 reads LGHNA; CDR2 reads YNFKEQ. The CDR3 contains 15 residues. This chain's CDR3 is CASSQSSGVRETQYF. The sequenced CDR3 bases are TGTGCCAGCAGCCAATCGTCGGGGGTACGGGAGACC.

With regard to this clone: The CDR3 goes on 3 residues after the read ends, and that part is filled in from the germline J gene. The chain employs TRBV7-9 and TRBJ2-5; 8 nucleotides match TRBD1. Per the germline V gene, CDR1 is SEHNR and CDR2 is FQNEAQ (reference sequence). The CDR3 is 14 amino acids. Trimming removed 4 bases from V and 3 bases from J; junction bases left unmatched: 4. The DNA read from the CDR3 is TGTGCCAGCAGCTCGGGACAGGCAAAAGAGACC. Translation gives CASSSGQAKET. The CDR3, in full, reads CASSSGQAKETQYF.

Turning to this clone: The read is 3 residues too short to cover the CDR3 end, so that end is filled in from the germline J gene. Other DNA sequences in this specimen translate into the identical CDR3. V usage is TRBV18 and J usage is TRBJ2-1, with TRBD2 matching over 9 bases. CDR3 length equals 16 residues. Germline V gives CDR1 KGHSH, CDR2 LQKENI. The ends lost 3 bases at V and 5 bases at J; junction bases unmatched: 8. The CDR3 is CASSPPSGTSHNEQFF. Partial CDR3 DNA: TGTGCCAGCTCACCCCCTTCCGGGACTAGCCACAATGAG.

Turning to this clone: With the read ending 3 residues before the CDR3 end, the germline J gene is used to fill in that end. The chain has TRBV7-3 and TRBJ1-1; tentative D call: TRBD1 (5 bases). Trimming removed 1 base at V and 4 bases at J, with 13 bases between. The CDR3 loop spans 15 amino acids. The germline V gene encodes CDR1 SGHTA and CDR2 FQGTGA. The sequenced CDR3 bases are TGTGCCAGCAGCTTAATGGCAGGGATGGTCACTGAA. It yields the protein CASSLMAGMVTE. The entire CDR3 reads CASSLMAGMVTEAFF.